This T cell receptor (beta chain) was found in a study of Graves' ophthalmopathy and Graves' hyperthyroidism. Other autoimmune diseases, uncontrolled infections, pregnancy and lactation each led to patient exclusion. Amplification targeted the TCR beta CDR3 regions, with RNA transcripts as the source material. Second-round multiplex PCR came after a first-round RT-PCR that employed HTBI primers. TCRdb processed the multiplex PCR reads anew with MiXCR; each CDR3 protein has one entry. The table lists around 400,000 distinct CDR3 sequences, under 25% of them singletons. This CDR3 has 14 amino acids. V trimming: 5 bases; J trimming: 7 bases; junction bases outside the gene matches: 8.

Sequencing input: peripheral blood. The gene calls are TRBV12-3 or TRBV12-4 and TRBJ1-2; 9 bases align to TRBD1. The receptor's source is a woman aged 18 to 35 with stable Graves' hyperthyroidism. CDR3: CASSPLTGGRGYTF. Written as DNA, the CDR3 is TGTGCCAGCAGTCCACTGACAGGGGGGCGTGGCTACACCTTC.